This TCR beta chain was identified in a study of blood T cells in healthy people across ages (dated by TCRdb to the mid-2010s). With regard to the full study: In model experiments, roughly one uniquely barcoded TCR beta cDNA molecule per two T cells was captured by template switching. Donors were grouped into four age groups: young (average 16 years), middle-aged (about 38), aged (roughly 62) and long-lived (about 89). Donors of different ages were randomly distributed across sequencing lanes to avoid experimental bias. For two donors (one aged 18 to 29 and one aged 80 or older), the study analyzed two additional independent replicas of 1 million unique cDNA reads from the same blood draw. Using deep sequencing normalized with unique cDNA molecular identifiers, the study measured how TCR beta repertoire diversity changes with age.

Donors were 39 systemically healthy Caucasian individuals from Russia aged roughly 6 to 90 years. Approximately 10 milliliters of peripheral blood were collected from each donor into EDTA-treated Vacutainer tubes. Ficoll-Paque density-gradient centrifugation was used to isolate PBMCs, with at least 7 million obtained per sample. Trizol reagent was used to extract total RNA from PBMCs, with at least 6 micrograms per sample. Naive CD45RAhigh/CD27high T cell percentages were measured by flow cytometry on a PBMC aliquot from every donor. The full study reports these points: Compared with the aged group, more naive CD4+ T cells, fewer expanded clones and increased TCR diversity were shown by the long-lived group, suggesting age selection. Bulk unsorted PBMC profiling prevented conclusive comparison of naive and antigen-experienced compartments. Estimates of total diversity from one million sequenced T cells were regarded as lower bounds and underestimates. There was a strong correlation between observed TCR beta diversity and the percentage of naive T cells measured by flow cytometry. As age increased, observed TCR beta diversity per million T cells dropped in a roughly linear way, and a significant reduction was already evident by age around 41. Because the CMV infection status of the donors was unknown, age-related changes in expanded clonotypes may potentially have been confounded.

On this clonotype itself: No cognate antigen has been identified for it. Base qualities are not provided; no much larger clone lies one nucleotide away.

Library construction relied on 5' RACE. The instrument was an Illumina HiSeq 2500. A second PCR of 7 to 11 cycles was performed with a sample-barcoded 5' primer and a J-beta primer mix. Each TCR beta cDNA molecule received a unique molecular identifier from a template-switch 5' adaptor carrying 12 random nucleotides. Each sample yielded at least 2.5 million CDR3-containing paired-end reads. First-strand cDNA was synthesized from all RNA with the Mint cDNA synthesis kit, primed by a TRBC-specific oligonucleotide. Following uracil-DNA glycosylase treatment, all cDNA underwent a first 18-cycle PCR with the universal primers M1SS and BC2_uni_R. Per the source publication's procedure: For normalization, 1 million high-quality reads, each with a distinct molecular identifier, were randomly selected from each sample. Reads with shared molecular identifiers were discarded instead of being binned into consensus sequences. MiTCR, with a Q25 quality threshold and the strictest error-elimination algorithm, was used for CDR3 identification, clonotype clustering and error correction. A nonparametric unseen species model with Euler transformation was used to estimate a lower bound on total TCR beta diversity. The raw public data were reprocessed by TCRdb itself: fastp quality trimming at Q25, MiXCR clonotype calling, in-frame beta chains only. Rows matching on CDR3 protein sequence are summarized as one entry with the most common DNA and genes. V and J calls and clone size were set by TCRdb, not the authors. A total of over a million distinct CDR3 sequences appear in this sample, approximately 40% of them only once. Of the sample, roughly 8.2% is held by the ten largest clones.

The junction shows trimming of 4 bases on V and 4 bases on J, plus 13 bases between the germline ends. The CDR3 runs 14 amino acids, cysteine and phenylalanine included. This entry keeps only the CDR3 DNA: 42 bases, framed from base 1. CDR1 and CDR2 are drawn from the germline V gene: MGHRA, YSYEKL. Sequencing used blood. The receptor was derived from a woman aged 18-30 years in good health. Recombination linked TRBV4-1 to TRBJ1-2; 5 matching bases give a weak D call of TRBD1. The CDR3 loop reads CASSRPGEPYGYTF. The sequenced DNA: TGCGCCAGCAGCCGGCCGGGGGAACCCTATGGCTACACCTTC.